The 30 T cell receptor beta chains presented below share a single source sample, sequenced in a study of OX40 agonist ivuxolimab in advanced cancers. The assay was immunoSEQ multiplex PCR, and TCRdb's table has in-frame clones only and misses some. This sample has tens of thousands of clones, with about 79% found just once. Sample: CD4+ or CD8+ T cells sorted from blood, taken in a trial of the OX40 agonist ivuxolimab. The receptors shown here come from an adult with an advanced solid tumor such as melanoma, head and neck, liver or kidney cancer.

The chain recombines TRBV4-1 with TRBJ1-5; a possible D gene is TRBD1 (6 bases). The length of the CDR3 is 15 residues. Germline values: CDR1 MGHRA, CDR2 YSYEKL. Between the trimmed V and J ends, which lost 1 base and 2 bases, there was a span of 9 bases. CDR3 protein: CASSQVQGRNQPQHF. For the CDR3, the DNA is TGCGCCAGCAGCCAAGTACAGGGTCGCAATCAGCCCCAGCATTTT.

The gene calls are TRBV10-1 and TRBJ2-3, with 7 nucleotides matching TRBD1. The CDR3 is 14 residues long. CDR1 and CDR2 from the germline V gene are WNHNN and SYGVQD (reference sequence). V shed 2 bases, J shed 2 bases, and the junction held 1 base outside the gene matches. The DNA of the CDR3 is TGCGCCAGCAGTGAGGGGACAGACACAGATACGCAGTATTTT. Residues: CASSEGTDTDTQYF.

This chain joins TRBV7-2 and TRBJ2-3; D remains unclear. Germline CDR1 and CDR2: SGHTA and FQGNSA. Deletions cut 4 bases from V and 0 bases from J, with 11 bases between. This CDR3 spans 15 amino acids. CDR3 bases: TGTGCCAGCAGCTCAGAGTACTTAAGCACAGATACGCAGTATTTT. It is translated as CASSSEYLSTDTQYF.

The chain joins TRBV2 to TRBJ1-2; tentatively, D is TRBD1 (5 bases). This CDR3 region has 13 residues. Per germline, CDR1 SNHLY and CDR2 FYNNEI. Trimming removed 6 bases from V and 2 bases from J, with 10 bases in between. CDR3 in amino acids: CASSAQVNYGYTF. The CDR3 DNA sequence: TGTGCCAGCAGCGCACAGGTAAACTATGGCTACACCTTC.

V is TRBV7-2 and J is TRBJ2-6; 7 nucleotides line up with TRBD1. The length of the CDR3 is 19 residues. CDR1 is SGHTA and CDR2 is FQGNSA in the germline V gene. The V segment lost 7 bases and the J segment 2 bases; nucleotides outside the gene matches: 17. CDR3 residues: CASNSRVGRGNTGANVLTF. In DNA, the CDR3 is TGTGCCAGCAACTCGCGAGTGGGCAGGGGGAACACTGGGGCCAACGTCCTGACTTTC.

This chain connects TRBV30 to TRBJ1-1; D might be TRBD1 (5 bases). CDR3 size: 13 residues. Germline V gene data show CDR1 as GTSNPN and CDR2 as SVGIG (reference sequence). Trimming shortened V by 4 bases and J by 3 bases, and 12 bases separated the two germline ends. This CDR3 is CAWTTEPYTEAFF. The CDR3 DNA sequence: TGTGCCTGGACGACAGAACCCTACACTGAAGCTTTCTTT.

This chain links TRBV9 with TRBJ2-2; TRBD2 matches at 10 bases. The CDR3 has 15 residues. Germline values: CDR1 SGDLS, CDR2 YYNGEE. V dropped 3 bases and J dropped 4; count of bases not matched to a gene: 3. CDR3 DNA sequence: TGTGCCAGCAGCGGAGCGGGGGGGCGCACCGGGGAGCTGTTTTTT. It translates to CASSGAGGRTGELFF. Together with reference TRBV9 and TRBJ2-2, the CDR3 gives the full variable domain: DSGVTQTPKHLITATGQRVTLRCSPRSGDLSVYWYQQSLDQGLQFLIQYYNGEERAKGNILERFSAQQFPDLHSELNLSSLELGDSALYFCASSGAGGRTGELFFGEGSRLTVL.

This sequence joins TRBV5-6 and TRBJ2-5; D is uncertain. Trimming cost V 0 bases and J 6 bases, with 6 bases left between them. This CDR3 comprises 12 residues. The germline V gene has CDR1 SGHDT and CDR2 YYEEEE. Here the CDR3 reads CASSLETQTQYF. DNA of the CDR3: TGTGCCAGCAGCTTGGAGACGCAGACCCAGTACTTC. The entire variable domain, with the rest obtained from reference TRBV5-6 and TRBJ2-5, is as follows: DAGVTQSPTHLIKTRGQQVTLRCSPKSGHDTVSWYQQALGQGPQFIFQYYEEEERQRGNFPDRFSGHQFPNYSSELNVNALLLGDSALYLCASSLETQTQYFGPGTRLLVL.

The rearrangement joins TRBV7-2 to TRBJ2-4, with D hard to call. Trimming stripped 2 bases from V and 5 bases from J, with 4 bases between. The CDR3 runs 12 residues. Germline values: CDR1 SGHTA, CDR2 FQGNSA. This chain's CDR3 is CASSLYENIQYF. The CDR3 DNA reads TGTGCCAGCAGCTTATACGAAAACATTCAGTACTTC.

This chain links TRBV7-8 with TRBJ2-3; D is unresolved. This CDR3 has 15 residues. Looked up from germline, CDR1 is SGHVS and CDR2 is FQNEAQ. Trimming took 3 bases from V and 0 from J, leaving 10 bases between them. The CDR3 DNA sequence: TGTGCCAGCAGCTTTCGTGTCGGTAGCACAGATACGCAGTATTTT. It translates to CASSFRVGSTDTQYF.

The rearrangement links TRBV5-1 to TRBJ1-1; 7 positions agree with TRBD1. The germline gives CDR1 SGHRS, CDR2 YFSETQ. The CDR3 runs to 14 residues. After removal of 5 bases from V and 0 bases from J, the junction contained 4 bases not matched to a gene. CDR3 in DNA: TGCGCCAGCAGTACGACAGGGATGAACACTGAAGCTTTCTTT. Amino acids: CASSTTGMNTEAFF. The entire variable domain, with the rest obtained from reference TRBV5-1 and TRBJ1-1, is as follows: KAGVTQTPRYLIKTRGQQVTLSCSPISGHRSVSWYQQTPGQGLQFLFEYFSETQRNKGNFPGRFSGRQFSNSRSEMNVSTLELGDSALYLCASSTTGMNTEAFFGQGTRLTVV.

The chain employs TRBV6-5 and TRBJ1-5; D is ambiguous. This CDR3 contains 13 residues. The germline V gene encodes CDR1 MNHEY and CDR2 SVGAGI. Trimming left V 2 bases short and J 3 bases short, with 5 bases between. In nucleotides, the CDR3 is TGTGCCAGCAGTTACGGGTTCAATCAGCCCCAGCATTTT. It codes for CASSYGFNQPQHF.

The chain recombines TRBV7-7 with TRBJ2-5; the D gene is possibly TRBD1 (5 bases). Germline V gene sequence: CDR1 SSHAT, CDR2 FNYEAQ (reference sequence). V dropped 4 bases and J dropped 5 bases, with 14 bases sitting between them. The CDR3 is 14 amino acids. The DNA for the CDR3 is TGTGCCAGCAGCTATGGAACAAAGGGGGAGACCCAGTACTTC. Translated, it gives CASSYGTKGETQYF.

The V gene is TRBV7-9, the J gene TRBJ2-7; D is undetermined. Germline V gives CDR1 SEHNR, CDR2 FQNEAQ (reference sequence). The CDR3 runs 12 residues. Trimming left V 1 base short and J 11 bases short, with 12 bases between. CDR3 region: CASSLGSTWEYF. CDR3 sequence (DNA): TGTGCCAGCAGCTTAGGAAGCACCTGGGAGTACTTC.

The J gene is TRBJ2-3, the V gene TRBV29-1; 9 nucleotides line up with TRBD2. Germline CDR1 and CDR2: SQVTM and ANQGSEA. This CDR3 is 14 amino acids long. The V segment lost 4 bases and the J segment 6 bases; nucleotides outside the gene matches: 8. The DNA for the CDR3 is TGCAGCGTTGCCCGCGGGGGGGTACTGGATACGCAGTATTTT. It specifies CSVARGGVLDTQYF.

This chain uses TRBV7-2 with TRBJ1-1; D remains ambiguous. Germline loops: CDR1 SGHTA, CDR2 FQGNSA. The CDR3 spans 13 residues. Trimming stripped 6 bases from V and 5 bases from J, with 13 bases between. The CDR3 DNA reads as TGTGCCAGCAGGAGCCTAGGTCTGACTGAAGCTTTCTTT. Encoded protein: CASRSLGLTEAFF.

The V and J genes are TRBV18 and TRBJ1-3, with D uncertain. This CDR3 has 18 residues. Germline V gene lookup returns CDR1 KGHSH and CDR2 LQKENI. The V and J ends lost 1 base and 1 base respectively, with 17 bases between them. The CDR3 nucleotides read TGTGCCAGCTCACCACTGAGCCCCTCACGCGAATCTGGAAACACCATATATTTT. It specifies CASSPLSPSRESGNTIYF.

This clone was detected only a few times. CDR3: CASSLGQGGNNEQFF. CDR3 nucleotides: TGCGCCAGCAGCTTGGGACAGGGTGGGAACAATGAGCAGTTCTTC. The chain uses TRBV5-1 and TRBJ2-1; TRBD1 matches at 7 bases. The CDR3 spans 15 residues. Trimming took 0 bases from V and 5 from J; bases not matched to a gene: 5. Germline V gene data show CDR1 as SGHRS and CDR2 as YFSETQ.

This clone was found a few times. The CDR3 coding sequence is TGCGCCAGCAGTGACAGGGGAGATGAGCAGTTCTTC. Encoded protein: CASSDRGDEQFF. The V call is TRBV10-1, the J call TRBJ2-1; D is possibly TRBD1 (6 bases). Germline V gene data show CDR1 as WNHNN and CDR2 as SYGVQD (reference sequence). V gave up 3 bases and J gave up 8 bases, with 8 bases separating them. There are 12 residues in the CDR3.

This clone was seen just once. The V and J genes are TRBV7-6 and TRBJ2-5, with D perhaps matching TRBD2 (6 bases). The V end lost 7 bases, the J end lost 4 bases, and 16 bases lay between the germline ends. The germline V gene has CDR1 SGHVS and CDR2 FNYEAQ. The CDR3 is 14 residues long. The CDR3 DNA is TGTGCCAGCACCCCCAGGGCCGGGGGAGAGACCCAGTACTTC. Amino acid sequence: CASTPRAGGETQYF.

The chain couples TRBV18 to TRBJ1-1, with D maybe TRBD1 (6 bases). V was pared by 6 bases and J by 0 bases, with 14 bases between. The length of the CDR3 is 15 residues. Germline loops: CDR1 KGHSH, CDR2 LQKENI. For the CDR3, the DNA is TGTGCCAGCTCTAACCGGGACAACCTGAACACTGAAGCTTTCTTT. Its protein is CASSNRDNLNTEAFF.

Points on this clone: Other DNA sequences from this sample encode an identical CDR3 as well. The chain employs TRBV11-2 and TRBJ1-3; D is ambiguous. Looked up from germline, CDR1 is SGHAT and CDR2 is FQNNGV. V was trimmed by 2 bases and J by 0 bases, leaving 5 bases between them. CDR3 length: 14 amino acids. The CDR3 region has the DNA TGTGCCAGCAGCTTAACAGTCTCTGGAAACACCATATATTTT. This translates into CASSLTVSGNTIYF. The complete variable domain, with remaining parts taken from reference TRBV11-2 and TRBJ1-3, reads EAGVAQSPRYKIIEKRQSVAFWCNPISGHATLYWYQQILGQGPKLLIQFQNNGVVDDSQLPKDRFSAERLKGVDSTLKIQPAKLEDSAVYLCASSLTVSGNTIYFGEGSWLTVV.

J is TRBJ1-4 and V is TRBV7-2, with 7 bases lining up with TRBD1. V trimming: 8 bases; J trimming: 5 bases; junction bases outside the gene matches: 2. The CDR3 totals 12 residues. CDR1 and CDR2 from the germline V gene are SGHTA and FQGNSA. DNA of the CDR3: TGTGCCAGCGGGGACAGCAATGAAAAACTGTTTTTT. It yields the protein CASGDSNEKLFF. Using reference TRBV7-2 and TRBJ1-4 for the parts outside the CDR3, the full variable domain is GAGVSQSPSNKVTEKGKDVELRCDPISGHTALYWYRQSLGQGLEFLIYFQGNSAPDKSGLPSDRFSAERTGGSVSTLTIQRTQQEDSAVYLCASGDSNEKLFFGSGTQLSVL.

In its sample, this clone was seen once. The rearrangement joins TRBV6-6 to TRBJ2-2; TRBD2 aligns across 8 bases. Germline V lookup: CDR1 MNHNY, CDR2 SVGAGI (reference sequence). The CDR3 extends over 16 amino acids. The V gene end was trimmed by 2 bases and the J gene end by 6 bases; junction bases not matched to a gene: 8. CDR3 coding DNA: TGTGCCAGCAGTTACCATCGGGGGGGCCAATCCGGGGAGCTGTTTTTT. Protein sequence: CASSYHRGGQSGELFF.

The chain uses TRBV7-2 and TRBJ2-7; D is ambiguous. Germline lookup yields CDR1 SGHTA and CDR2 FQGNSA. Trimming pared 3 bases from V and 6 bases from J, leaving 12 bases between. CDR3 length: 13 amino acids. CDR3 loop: CASSFVSGREQYF. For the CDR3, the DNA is TGTGCCAGCAGCTTCGTTAGTGGCCGCGAGCAGTACTTC.

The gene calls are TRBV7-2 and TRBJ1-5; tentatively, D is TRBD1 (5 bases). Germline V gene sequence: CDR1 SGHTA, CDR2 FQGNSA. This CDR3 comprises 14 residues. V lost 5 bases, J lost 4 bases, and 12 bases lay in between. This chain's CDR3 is CASSLGRINQPQHF. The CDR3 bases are TGTGCCAGCAGCCTGGGACGGATAAATCAGCCCCAGCATTTT.

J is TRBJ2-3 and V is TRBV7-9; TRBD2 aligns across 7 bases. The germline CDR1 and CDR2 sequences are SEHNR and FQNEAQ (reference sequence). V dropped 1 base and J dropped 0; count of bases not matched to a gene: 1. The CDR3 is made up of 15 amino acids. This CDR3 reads CASSLGSGSTDTQYF. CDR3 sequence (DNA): TGTGCCAGCAGCTTAGGTAGCGGGAGCACAGATACGCAGTATTTT.

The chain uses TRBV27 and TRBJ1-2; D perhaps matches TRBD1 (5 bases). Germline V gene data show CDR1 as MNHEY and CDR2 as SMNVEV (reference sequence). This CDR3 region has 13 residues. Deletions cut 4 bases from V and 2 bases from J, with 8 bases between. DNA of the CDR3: TGTGCCAGCAGTTCGGGGCGCAACTATGGCTACACCTTC. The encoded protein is CASSSGRNYGYTF.

The DNA of the CDR3 is TGTGCCAGCAGCTTCCCGGACGGGGGGAGTTTTTCCTACGAGCAGTACTTC. Translating gives CASSFPDGGSFSYEQYF. The gene calls are TRBV7-2 and TRBJ2-7; 7 positions agree with TRBD2. Trimming took 3 bases from V and 1 from J; bases not matched to a gene: 12. Per germline, CDR1 SGHTA and CDR2 FQGNSA. The CDR3 runs 17 residues. Together with reference TRBV7-2 and TRBJ2-7, the CDR3 gives the full variable domain: GAGVSQSPSNKVTEKGKDVELRCDPISGHTALYWYRQSLGQGLEFLIYFQGNSAPDKSGLPSDRFSAERTGGSVSTLTIQRTQQEDSAVYLCASSFPDGGSFSYEQYFGPGTRLTVT.

CDR3 region: CASSPLQGTHEQYF. The CDR3 DNA follows: TGCGCCAGCAGCCCGTTACAGGGGACCCACGAGCAGTACTTC. The rearrangement joins TRBV5-1 to TRBJ2-7, with 7 bases identical to TRBD1. CDR3 length: 14 amino acids. Germline V lookup: CDR1 SGHRS, CDR2 YFSETQ. V lost 4 bases and J lost 5; bases outside the gene matches: 9.